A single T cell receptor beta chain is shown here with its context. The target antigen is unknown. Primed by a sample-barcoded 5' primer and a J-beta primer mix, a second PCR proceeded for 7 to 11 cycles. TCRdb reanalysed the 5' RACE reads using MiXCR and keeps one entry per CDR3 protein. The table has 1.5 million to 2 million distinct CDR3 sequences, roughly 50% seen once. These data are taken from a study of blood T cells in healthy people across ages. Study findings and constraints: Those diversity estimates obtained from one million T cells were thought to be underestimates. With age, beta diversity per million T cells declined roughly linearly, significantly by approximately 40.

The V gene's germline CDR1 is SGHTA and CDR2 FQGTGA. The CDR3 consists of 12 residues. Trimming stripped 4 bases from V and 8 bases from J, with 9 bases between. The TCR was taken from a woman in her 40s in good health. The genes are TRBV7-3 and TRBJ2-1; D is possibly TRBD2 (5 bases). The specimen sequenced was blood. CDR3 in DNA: TGTGCCAGCAGCTCCGCGGAGGATGAGCAGTTCTTC. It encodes CASSSAEDEQFF.